This T cell receptor (beta chain) was recorded in a study of pediatric ulcerative colitis. Germline CDR1 is LNHDA and CDR2 is SQIVND (reference sequence). Trimming cost V 8 bases and J 2 bases; bases outside gene matches: 15. The CDR3 runs 18 residues. Sequencing depth was up to 500,000 reads per sample. Only in-frame clones appear in the TCRdb table, and some are missing; sequencing was by immunoSEQ multiplex PCR. The data hold 30,000 to 45,000 clones, with around four fifths observed a single time. Rectal tissue came from one to two pinch biopsies taken at colonoscopy. The clonotype originates from a boy younger than 18 with moderate ulcerative colitis. Sequencing was performed on gut tissue. The chain joins TRBV19 to TRBJ1-5, with 10 bases lining up with TRBD1. The DNA of the CDR3 is TGTGCCAGTTCTTACCGGGACAGGGGATCCCCTCGCAATCAGCCCCAGCATTTT. Its translation: CASSYRDRGSPRNQPQHF.